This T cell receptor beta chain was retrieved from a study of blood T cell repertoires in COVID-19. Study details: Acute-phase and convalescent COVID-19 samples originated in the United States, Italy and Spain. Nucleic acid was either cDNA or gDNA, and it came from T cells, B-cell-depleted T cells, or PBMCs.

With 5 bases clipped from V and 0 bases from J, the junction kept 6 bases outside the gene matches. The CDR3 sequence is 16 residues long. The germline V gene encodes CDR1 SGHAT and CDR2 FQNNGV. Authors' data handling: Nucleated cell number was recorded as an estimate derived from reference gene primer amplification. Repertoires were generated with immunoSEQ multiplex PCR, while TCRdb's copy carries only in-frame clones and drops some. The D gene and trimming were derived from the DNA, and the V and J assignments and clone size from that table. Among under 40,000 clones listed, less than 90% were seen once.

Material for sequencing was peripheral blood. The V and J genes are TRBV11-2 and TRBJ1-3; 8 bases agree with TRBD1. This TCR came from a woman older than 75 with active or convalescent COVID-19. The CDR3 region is CASSRRDRLSGNTIYF. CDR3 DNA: TGTGCCAGCAGCCGAAGGGACAGGCTCTCTGGAAACACCATATATTTT. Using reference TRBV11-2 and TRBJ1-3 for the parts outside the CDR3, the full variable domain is EAGVAQSPRYKIIEKRQSVAFWCNPISGHATLYWYQQILGQGPKLLIQFQNNGVVDDSQLPKDRFSAERLKGVDSTLKIQPAKLEDSAVYLCASSRRDRLSGNTIYFGEGSWLTVV.